The 3 T cell receptor beta chains below come from one sample, sequenced in a study of regulatory T cells in long-lasting Graves disease. Sequencing libraries for TCR beta were prepared with iRepertoire HTBI primers and Arm-PCR of CDR3 regions. A single record per CDR3 protein comes from TCRdb applying MiXCR to the multiplex PCR reads. Of 350,000 to 500,000 distinct CDR3 sequences in the sample, about 21% were seen once. The sample's time point: persistent/refractory GD, antithyroid drugs over 5 years with positive TRAb. The TCR library was made from RNA extracted from PBMCs. The sequencing used peripheral blood mononuclear cells (PBMCs), collected when the disease was refractory, from a patient treated with antithyroid drugs. These receptors came from a female donor with Graves disease.

This clonotype was counted a few times. The chain is built from TRBV19 and TRBJ2-6, with D possibly being TRBD2 (6 bases). V lost 4 bases to trimming and J lost 3 bases, with 19 bases between them. The CDR3 spans 18 residues. CDR1 and CDR2 from the germline V gene are LNHDA and SQIVND (reference sequence). The CDR3 DNA reads as TGTGCCAGTAGTACCCCCGGGAGCCACAGAGGTGGGGCCAACGTCCTGACTTTC. Protein sequence: CASSTPGSHRGGANVLTF.

V gene TRBV30 combines with J gene TRBJ2-2; the D gene is possibly TRBD2 (5 bases). Trimming pared 3 bases from V and 0 bases from J, leaving 14 bases between. Per the germline V gene, CDR1 is GTSNPN and CDR2 is SVGIG (reference sequence). The CDR3 is 16 residues long. The CDR3 DNA reads as TGTGCCTGGAGGGACGTCGAGGGATCGAACACCGGGGAGCTGTTTTTT. This gives the protein CAWRDVEGSNTGELFF.

The chain uses TRBV19 and TRBJ2-5, with a possible D match to TRBD2 (6 bases). Germline V gives CDR1 LNHDA, CDR2 SQIVND (reference sequence). V lost 4 bases, J lost 4 bases, and 16 bases lay in between. The CDR3 sequence is 15 residues long. CDR3 DNA: TGTGCCAGTAGTACCATCCCGGGGGACCGAGAGACCCAGTACTTC. This sequence encodes CASSTIPGDRETQYF.